This TCR beta chain was recovered during a study of shared clonotypes between healthy human individuals. Germline CDR1 and CDR2: SGHTA and FQGNSA. The CDR3 has 15 residues. Trimming removed 6 bases at V and 2 bases at J, with 14 bases between. Each PCR replicate run on unsorted PBMC took in approximately 310 ng DNA, some 28,000 T cell genomes. Clones were read by immunoSEQ multiplex PCR, and TCRdb kept only the in-frame ones, dropping some. This table has 450,000 to 550,000 clones, roughly 78% appearing once. Sequenced sample: PBMCs. This TCR came from a woman aged 40 to 50 in good health. Some clones in this sample may be carry-over from other donors' samples. The rearrangement links TRBV7-2 to TRBJ1-3; a possible D gene is TRBD1 (5 bases). CDR3 in DNA: TGTGCCAGCAGTTTGGGGCGGGGTGCTGGAAACACCATATATTTT. Encoded protein: CASSLGRGAGNTIYF.